This T cell receptor beta chain was retrieved from a study of blood T cell repertoires in COVID-19. Whole-study context: The samples span acute and convalescent COVID-19 from the United States, Italy and Spain. The analysed material was cDNA or gDNA that came from T cells, B-cell-depleted T cells, or PBMCs.

The germline V gene encodes CDR1 LGHDT and CDR2 YNNKEL (reference sequence). CDR3 length: 12 amino acids. The J segment lost 14 bases and the V segment lost 4 bases, leaving 6 bases of the junction unmatched. How the authors handled the data: From reference gene primer amplification, estimates of nucleated cell counts were derived. The protocol was immunoSEQ multiplex PCR, while the TCRdb copy is restricted to in-frame clones and leaves out a portion. The V and J calls and clone size are taken from that table; D and trimming were inferred from the DNA. Among more than 400,000 clones, around 85% were seen once, and the ten largest hold 3.2%.

The chain carries TRBV3-1 (or the pseudogene TRBV3-2) and TRBJ1-2; 11 nucleotides agree with TRBD1. This sequence originates from a human donor in a cohort sampled during active COVID-19. What was sequenced was peripheral blood. The CDR3 nucleotides are TGTGCCAGCAGCCCAGGACAGGGGGCGTTTACCTTC. This encodes CASSPGQGAFTF.